The 31 T cell receptor beta chains below come from one sample, sequenced in a study of naive and memory T cell subsets. Ligated cDNA underwent four rounds of PCR with nested alpha and beta constant region primers and SP2. TCRdb redid the calling of the 5' RACE reads with MiXCR, one entry per CDR3 protein. Of 25,000 to 35,000 distinct CDR3 sequences listed, over 15% are singletons. The library had UMIs added by 3' ligation of an oligonucleotide to TCR cDNA. These receptors all come from a female donor in good health.

V is TRBV12-3 or TRBV12-4 and J is TRBJ1-1; D gene uncertain. The length of the CDR3 is 11 residues. The V gene lost 1 base and the J gene lost 6 bases, with 3 bases spanning the gap. The CDR3 sequence: CASSLVAEAFF. CDR3 DNA sequence: TGTGCCAGCAGTTTAGTTGCTGAAGCTTTCTTT.

This clonotype has a count of ten or more. J is TRBJ1-2 and V is TRBV29-1, with unresolved D. Per the germline V gene, CDR1 is SQVTM and CDR2 is ANQGSEA. The CDR3 runs 12 residues. The V and J ends lost 0 bases and 8 bases respectively, with 10 bases between them. The CDR3 region has the DNA TGCAGCGTTGAAGAGACCCCTGGCGGCTACACCTTC. Protein product: CSVEETPGGYTF.

The table lists this clonotype with a few counts. CDR3 sequence (DNA): TGTGCCAGCAGCTTAGCGGAAGGGGACGAGCAGTACTTC. It translates to CASSLAEGDEQYF. The rearrangement links TRBV7-6 to TRBJ2-7, with a tentative D call TRBD1 (5 bases). From germline, CDR1 is SGHVS and CDR2 FNYEAQ. The CDR3 runs to 13 residues. Deletions cut 0 bases from V and 5 bases from J, with 8 bases between.

This clonotype was seen ten or more times. This chain joins TRBV20-1 and TRBJ1-2; no clear D gene. The CDR3 consists of 12 residues. The germline V gene encodes CDR1 DFQATT and CDR2 SNEGSKA (reference sequence). V lost 5 bases to trimming and J lost 8 bases, with 15 bases between them. CDR3 amino acids: CSASQVGVGYTF. The DNA of the CDR3 is TGCAGTGCTTCCCAGGTTGGGGTCGGCTACACCTTC.

This clonotype was detected many times. This chain joins TRBV19 and TRBJ2-1, with TRBD1 matching over 7 bases. Germline V CDR1 and CDR2: LNHDA, SQIVND (reference sequence). The CDR3 runs to 15 residues. After removal of 7 bases from V and 6 bases from J, the junction contained 12 bases not matched to a gene. CDR3 nucleotides: TGTGCCAGTACCGTCCGGGACAGTAAGGGCAATGAGCAGTTCTTC. As protein: CASTVRDSKGNEQFF.

In its sample, this clonotype is medium-sized. The chain uses TRBV3-1 and TRBJ2-7; the D is unclear. This CDR3 spans 13 amino acids. Trimming shortened V by 3 bases and J by 3 bases, and 9 bases separated the two germline ends. In germline, CDR1 is LGHDT, CDR2 YNNKEL (reference sequence). CDR3 loop: CASSQGSLYEQYF. For the CDR3, the DNA is TGTGCCAGCAGCCAGGGGTCCCTCTACGAGCAGTACTTC.

The chain joins TRBV28 to TRBJ1-1, with D tentatively TRBD1 (5 bases). Germline V gene sequence: CDR1 MDHEN, CDR2 SYDVKM. The V and J ends lost 6 bases and 8 bases respectively, with 10 bases between them. The CDR3 has 11 residues. In DNA form, the CDR3 reads TGTGCCAGCAGAACCCGGGGGGAAGCTTTCTTT. Translated, it gives CASRTRGEAFF.

There are a few counts of this clonotype. CDR3 amino acids: CSVEGQGRNSYEQYF. DNA of the CDR3: TGCAGCGTTGAAGGACAGGGGCGGAACTCCTACGAGCAGTACTTC. The V gene is TRBV29-1, the J gene TRBJ2-7; 8 nucleotides match TRBD1. The CDR3 is made up of 15 amino acids. The V segment lost 1 base and the J segment 0 bases; nucleotides outside the gene matches: 5. The V gene's germline CDR1 is SQVTM and CDR2 ANQGSEA.

This clonotype was seen a few times. With a much larger clone just one base away, this may be a read error. The chain uses TRBV20-1 and TRBJ1-1; tentatively, D is TRBD1 (6 bases). V dropped 6 bases and J dropped 3 bases, with 20 bases sitting between them. Germline V gene data show CDR1 as DFQATT and CDR2 as SNEGSKA (reference sequence). The CDR3 covers 15 residues. The DNA for the CDR3 is TGCAGTGCCAATCCCATCGGACAGTGCGACACTGAAGCTTTCTTT. This codes for CSANPIGQCDTEAFF.

This clonotype was recorded at least ten times. This chain joins TRBV6-1 and TRBJ1-2, with TRBD1 identical over 7 bases. CDR1 and CDR2 from the germline V gene are MNHNS and SASEGT. The trim removed 7 bases at V and 4 bases at J, leaving 3 bases unmatched. This CDR3 has 12 amino acids. CDR3 in amino acids: CASNRDSYGYTF. The CDR3 DNA reads TGTGCCAGCAACCGGGACAGCTATGGCTACACCTTC.

This clonotype was picked up many times. The chain links TRBV5-1 to TRBJ1-1; perhaps TRBD1 as D (6 bases). From germline, CDR1 is SGHRS and CDR2 YFSETQ. The CDR3 length is 17 residues. V lost 4 bases and J lost 1, with 20 bases in between. The DNA of the CDR3 is TGCGCCAGCAGCCCCAGACTGACAGGACGCCAGAACACTGAAGCTTTCTTT. This encodes CASSPRLTGRQNTEAFF.

This clonotype occurred many times. This chain links TRBV20-1 with TRBJ2-3; 8 positions agree with TRBD2. Germline assignment: CDR1 DFQATT and CDR2 SNEGSKA (reference sequence). CDR3 size: 14 residues. V was pared by 7 bases and J by 1 base, with 7 bases of the junction left unmatched. The CDR3 region is CSVTRGAGTDTQYF. For the CDR3, the DNA is TGCAGTGTTACGCGGGGGGCAGGCACAGATACGCAGTATTTT.

This clonotype was found many times. The gene calls are TRBV6-1 and TRBJ1-1; 7 bases are shared with TRBD1. Germline V gene lookup returns CDR1 MNHNS and CDR2 SASEGT. V gave up 4 bases and J gave up 8 bases; unmatched junction bases: 7. The CDR3 covers 13 residues. The CDR3 nucleotides are TGTGCCAGCAGTGCTACAGGGGAAAGAGAAGCTTTCTTT. Translating it yields CASSATGEREAFF.

V gene TRBV20-1 combines with J gene TRBJ1-3; no reliable D call. Between the trimmed V and J ends, which lost 1 base and 0 bases, there was a span of 7 bases. The germline CDR1 and CDR2 sequences are DFQATT and SNEGSKA (reference sequence). CDR3 length: 14 amino acids. The CDR3 DNA follows: TGCAGTGCTAGAGTACAAAGCTCTGGAAACACCATATATTTT. It is translated as CSARVQSSGNTIYF.

This clonotype showed up many times. The chain carries TRBV5-5 and TRBJ1-2; the D is unclear. The CDR3 extends over 14 amino acids. Trimming took 0 bases from V and 5 from J, leaving 11 bases between them. CDR1 SGHKS and CDR2 YYEKEE come from the germline V gene (reference sequence). The CDR3 sequence: CASSLGVSHYGYTF. The DNA of the CDR3 is TGTGCCAGCAGCTTGGGGGTTTCTCATTATGGCTACACCTTC.

This clonotype came up many times. The chain recombines TRBV6-5 with TRBJ2-1; D unclear. Trimming took 1 base from V and 3 from J, leaving 19 bases between them. This CDR3 contains 18 residues. Germline V lookup: CDR1 MNHEY, CDR2 SVGAGI. For the CDR3, the DNA is TGTGCCAGCAGTTACTTCGTATCAAGCTGGGCTATCTACAATGAGCAGTTCTTC. It translates to CASSYFVSSWAIYNEQFF.

This clonotype was observed a few times. The chain links TRBV20-1 to TRBJ2-1, with 8 bases identical to TRBD1. The CDR3 runs to 14 residues. Germline V lookup: CDR1 DFQATT, CDR2 SNEGSKA (reference sequence). V shed 3 bases and J 4 bases; nucleotides not matched to a gene: 5. The CDR3 bases are TGCAGTGCTAGCAGTTGGGACAGGTACAATGAGCAGTTCTTC. It specifies CSASSWDRYNEQFF.

In its sample, this clonotype was seen many times. The chain links TRBV20-1 to TRBJ2-7; perhaps TRBD1 as D (5 bases). Germline V gene lookup returns CDR1 DFQATT and CDR2 SNEGSKA (reference sequence). This CDR3 contains 11 residues. Between the trimmed V and J ends, which lost 6 bases and 6 bases, there was a span of 12 bases. This CDR3 reads CSATDNAEQYF. The CDR3 DNA sequence: TGCAGTGCGACGGACAACGCCGAGCAGTACTTC.

This clonotype was recorded at least ten times. The rearrangement links TRBV29-1 to TRBJ2-1, with D tentatively TRBD2 (5 bases). The length of the CDR3 is 13 residues. Looked up from germline, CDR1 is SQVTM and CDR2 is ANQGSEA. V lost 3 bases and J 5 bases, leaving 11 bases between the germline ends. As DNA, the CDR3 is TGCAGCGTTGAGGAGGTCAACCACAATGAGCAGTTCTTC. This gives the protein CSVEEVNHNEQFF.

Judged by abundance, this clonotype is medium-sized. The chain is built from TRBV21-1 and TRBJ1-1. TRBV21-1 is tagged as a pseudogene. The CDR3 length is 9 residues. CDR3 region: CATPREAFF. For the CDR3, the DNA is TGTGCCACCCCGCGGGAAGCTTTCTTT.

This clonotype turned up a few times. The chain has TRBV5-1 and TRBJ2-7, with 7 bases identical to TRBD2. Trimming cost V 4 bases and J 2 bases; bases outside gene matches: 6. Germline-derived CDR1 and CDR2 are SGHRS and YFSETQ. The CDR3 consists of 14 residues. CDR3 sequence reads: CASSPGGSAYEQYF. CDR3 DNA: TGCGCCAGCAGCCCCGGGGGGTCAGCCTACGAGCAGTACTTC.

The rearrangement joins TRBV4-2 to TRBJ1-4; 7 bases align to TRBD1. Germline V lookup: CDR1 LGHNA, CDR2 YNFKEQ. V lost 3 bases and J lost 5; bases outside the gene matches: 3. The CDR3 consists of 14 residues. The CDR3 DNA is TGTGCCAGCAGCCAGAGGGACAGAAATGAAAAACTGTTTTTT. This gives the protein CASSQRDRNEKLFF.

This clonotype was counted between two and nine times. This chain connects TRBV6-2 or TRBV6-3 to TRBJ2-3, with a tentative D call TRBD2 (6 bases). Germline V CDR1 and CDR2: MNHEY, SVGEGT. Between the trimmed V and J ends, which lost 2 bases and 4 bases, there was a span of 7 bases. The CDR3 is 13 residues long. CDR3 loop: CASSYREADTQYF. CDR3 DNA sequence: TGTGCCAGCAGTTACAGGGAGGCAGATACGCAGTATTTT.

Many counts were recorded for this clonotype. V usage is TRBV6-5 and J usage is TRBJ2-1; 13 nucleotides match TRBD2. Germline CDR1 is MNHEY and CDR2 is SVGAGI. This CDR3 is built from 18 residues. V lost 1 base and J lost 3; bases outside the gene matches: 6. CDR3 DNA sequence: TGTGCCAGCAGTTACTTGGGGACTAGCGGGGCAAACTACAATGAGCAGTTCTTC. It codes for CASSYLGTSGANYNEQFF.

CDR3 sequence: CASWWGRGNQPQHF. Written as DNA, the CDR3 is TGTGCCAGCTGGTGGGGGCGCGGCAATCAGCCCCAGCATTTT. J is TRBJ1-5 and V is TRBV6-1; D might be TRBD1 (6 bases). Germline CDR1 and CDR2: MNHNS and SASEGT. Trimming pared 8 bases from V and 2 bases from J, leaving 13 bases between. CDR3 length: 14 residues.

V gene TRBV3-1 combines with J gene TRBJ1-1; 7 bases agree with TRBD1. The V gene end was trimmed by 7 bases and the J gene end by 1 base; junction bases not matched to a gene: 6. This CDR3 comprises 14 residues. Germline loops: CDR1 LGHDT, CDR2 YNNKEL (reference sequence). The CDR3 loop is CASKPKGANTEAFF. The CDR3 bases are TGTGCCAGCAAACCAAAGGGGGCGAACACTGAAGCTTTCTTT.

The chain combines TRBV20-1 with TRBJ1-2; a possible D gene is TRBD1 (6 bases). This CDR3 has 12 amino acids. CDR1 is DFQATT and CDR2 is SNEGSKA in the germline V gene (reference sequence). The CDR3 sequence is CSAPTGGYGYTF. The CDR3 nucleotides read TGCAGCGCTCCGACAGGAGGGTATGGCTACACCTTC.

The V gene is TRBV4-2, the J gene TRBJ2-3; D call uncertain. There are 15 residues in the CDR3. CDR1 LGHNA and CDR2 YNFKEQ come from the germline V gene. Trimming cost V 4 bases and J 9 bases, with 20 bases left between them. The CDR3 region is CASSRETACGGTQYF. CDR3 bases: TGTGCCAGCAGCCGCGAGACTGCCTGCGGTGGGACGCAGTATTTT.

The chain combines TRBV12-3 or TRBV12-4 with TRBJ1-2; TRBD1 is a possible D gene (5 bases). The CDR3 runs 13 residues. The V end lost 2 bases, the J end lost 10 bases, and 14 bases lay between the germline ends. CDR3 nucleotide sequence: TGTGCCAGCAGTTTATCGACAGAGTCATACTACACCTTC. This translates into CASSLSTESYYTF.

The count of this clonotype is one. This CDR3 is CASRTTGVAFF. The CDR3 nucleotides are TGTGCCAGCAGGACAACAGGGGTAGCTTTCTTT. The chain carries TRBV6-2 or TRBV6-3 and TRBJ1-1; 7 bases map to TRBD1. The CDR3 is made up of 11 amino acids. Germline V lookup: CDR1 MNHEY, CDR2 SVGEGT. The V segment lost 6 bases and the J segment 10 bases; nucleotides outside the gene matches: 5.

This clonotype showed up many times. The rearrangement links TRBV10-3 to TRBJ1-5; unclear D gene. The germline gives CDR1 ENHRY, CDR2 SYGVKD. The V end lost 0 bases, the J end lost 0 bases, and 6 bases lay between the germline ends. There are 15 residues in the CDR3. The CDR3 spells CAISESGVSNQPQHF. In DNA form, the CDR3 reads TGTGCCATCAGTGAGTCAGGAGTTAGCAATCAGCCCCAGCATTTT.